One T cell receptor (beta chain) is described in this entry. Its antigen is currently unknown. This record comes from a study of shared clonotypes between healthy human individuals. General study findings and limits: Genetic and exposure-history diversity was limited by the small donor number.

Each subset's genomic DNA was split evenly across several immunoSEQ plates. Only in-frame clones appear in the TCRdb table, and some are missing; sequencing was by immunoSEQ multiplex PCR. The table has over a million clones, about 75% seen once. Trimming pared 4 bases from V and 7 bases from J, leaving 10 bases between. The CDR3 runs to 12 residues. Germline V gene lookup returns CDR1 SGHTA and CDR2 FQGNSA. The sequencing sample was made of memory CD4+ T cells sorted from blood. This sample's subset: CD45RA-negative fraction. This TCR derives from a man aged 18 to 30 in good health. This chain links TRBV7-2 with TRBJ1-1; no clear D gene. As DNA, the CDR3 is TGTGCCAGCAGCTCTAACACGGGTGAAGCTTTCTTT. Its protein product is CASSSNTGEAFF.